This entry concerns a single T cell receptor beta chain. No antigen is known for it. The sample holds no much larger clone one base away, and base qualities are not on file. This record comes from a study of early T cells in non-severe SARS-CoV-2 infection (dated by TCRdb to about 2021). For the wider study: Because TCR sequencing was done on bulk RNA from unsorted whole blood, the alpha and beta chains could not be paired. The paper as a whole reports these results and caveats: VDJdb matching was skewed toward anti-spike CD8 responses and likely underestimated virus-specific expansions, missing private and CD4 specificities.

The CDR3 runs 15 amino acids, cysteine and phenylalanine included. The DNA shown is the 45-base CDR3, in frame from base 1. V drops 4 bases and J drops 6 bases, leaving 15 bases in between. Library preparation employed 5' RACE. The sequencing machine was a NextSeq 500. The TCR library protocol attached unique molecular identifiers to individual cDNA molecules to correct for sequencing error and PCR bias. Sequencing covered both TCR alpha and beta chains, and within each sample the abundances of alpha and beta sequences were tightly co-correlated. On the study's bioinformatics: V gene, J gene and CDR3 annotation of TCR sequences was performed with Decombinator V4. TCRs were defined as expanded if a significant change between any two time points was detected under a Poisson model with p below 0.0001. TCR abundances were normalised to the total number of TCRs sequenced in each sample and reported as counts per million. MAIT TCRs were defined by TRAV1-2 paired with TRAJ12, TRAJ20 or TRAJ33, and iNKT TCRs by TRAV10 paired with TRAJ18. VDJdb, accessed 1 November 2021, was searched for CMV, EBV and SARS-CoV-2 annotated TCRs, with TCRs annotated for multiple antigens excluded. Through fastp at Q25 and MiXCR, TCRdb rebuilt clones from the public reads, retaining in-frame beta chains. All rows with the same CDR3 protein become a single entry with the most common DNA and genes. V and J calls and clone size were set by TCRdb, not the authors. The sample table records tens of thousands of distinct CDR3 sequences; around 15% of these occur just once. Under 4% of the sample rests with the top ten.

The study was a case-control design nested within a healthcare worker cohort in London, UK, with weekly nasopharyngeal swab PCR tests and blood sampling. Healthcare workers were enrolled in the week of the UK lockdown, from 23 to 31 March 2020, and were followed every week for up to roughly 16 weeks. The rearranged segments are TRBV12-3 or TRBV12-4 and TRBJ2-2; too little of a D gene remains to name it. The TCR comes from an adult who was a healthcare worker with PCR-confirmed SARS-CoV-2 infection or an uninfected control (not recorded which). Sequenced input: whole blood. CDR3 region: CASSSPTVISGELFF. The sequenced DNA: TGTGCCAGCAGTTCCCCAACCGTCATCTCCGGGGAGCTGTTTTTT.